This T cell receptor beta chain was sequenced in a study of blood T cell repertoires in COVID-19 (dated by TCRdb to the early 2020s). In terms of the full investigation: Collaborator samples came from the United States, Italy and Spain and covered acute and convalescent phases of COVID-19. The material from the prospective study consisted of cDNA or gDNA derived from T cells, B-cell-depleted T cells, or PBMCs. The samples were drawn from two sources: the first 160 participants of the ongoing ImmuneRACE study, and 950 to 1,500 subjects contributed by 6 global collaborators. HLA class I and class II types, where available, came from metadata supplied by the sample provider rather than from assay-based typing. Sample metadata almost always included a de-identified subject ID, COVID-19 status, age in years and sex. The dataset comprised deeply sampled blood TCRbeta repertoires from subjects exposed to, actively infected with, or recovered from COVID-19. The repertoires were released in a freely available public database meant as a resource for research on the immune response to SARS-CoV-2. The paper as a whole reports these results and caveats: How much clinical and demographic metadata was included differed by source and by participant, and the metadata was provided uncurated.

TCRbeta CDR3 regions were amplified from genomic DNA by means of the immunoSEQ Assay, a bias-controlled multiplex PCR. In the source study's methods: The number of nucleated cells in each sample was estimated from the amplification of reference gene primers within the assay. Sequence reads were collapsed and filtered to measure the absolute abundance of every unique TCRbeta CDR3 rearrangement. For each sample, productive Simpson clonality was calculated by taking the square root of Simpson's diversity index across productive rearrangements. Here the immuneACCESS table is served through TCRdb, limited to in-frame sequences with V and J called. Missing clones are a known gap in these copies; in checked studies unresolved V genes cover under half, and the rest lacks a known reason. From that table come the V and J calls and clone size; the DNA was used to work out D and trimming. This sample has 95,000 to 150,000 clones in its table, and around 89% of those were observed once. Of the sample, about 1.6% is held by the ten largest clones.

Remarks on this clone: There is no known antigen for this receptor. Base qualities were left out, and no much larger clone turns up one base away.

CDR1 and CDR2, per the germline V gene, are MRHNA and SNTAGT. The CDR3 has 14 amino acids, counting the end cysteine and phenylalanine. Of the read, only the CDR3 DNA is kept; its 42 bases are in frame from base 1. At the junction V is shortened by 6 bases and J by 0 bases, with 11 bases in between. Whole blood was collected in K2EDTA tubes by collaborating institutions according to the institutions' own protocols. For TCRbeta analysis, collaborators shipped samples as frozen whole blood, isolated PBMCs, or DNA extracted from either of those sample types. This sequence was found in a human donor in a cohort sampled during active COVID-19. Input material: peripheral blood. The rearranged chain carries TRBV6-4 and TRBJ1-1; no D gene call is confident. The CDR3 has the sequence CASSLGPLNTEAFF. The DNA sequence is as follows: TGTGCCAGCAGCCTTGGGCCCTTGAACACTGAAGCTTTCTTT.